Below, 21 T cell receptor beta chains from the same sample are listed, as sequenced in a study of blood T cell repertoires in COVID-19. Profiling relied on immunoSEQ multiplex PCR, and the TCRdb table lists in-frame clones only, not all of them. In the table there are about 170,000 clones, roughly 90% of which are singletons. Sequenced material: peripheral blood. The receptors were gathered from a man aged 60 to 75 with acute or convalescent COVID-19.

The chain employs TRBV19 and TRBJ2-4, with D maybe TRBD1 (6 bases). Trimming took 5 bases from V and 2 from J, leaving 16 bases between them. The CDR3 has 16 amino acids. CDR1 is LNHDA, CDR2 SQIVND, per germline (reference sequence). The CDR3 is CASSQSGGSTKNIQYF. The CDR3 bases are TGTGCCAGTAGTCAAAGTGGGGGCTCGACCAAAAACATTCAGTACTTC.

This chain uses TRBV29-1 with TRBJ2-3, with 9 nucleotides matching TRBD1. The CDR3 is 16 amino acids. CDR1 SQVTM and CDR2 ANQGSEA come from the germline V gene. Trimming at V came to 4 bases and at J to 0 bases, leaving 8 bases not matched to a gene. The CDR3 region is CSVGVGTGYSTDTQYF. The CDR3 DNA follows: TGCAGCGTTGGGGTGGGGACAGGGTATAGCACAGATACGCAGTATTTT.

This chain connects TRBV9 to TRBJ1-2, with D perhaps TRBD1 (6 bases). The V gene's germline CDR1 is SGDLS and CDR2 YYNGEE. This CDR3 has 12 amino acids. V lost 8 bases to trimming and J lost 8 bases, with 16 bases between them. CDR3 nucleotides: TGTGCCAGAAGCCACAGGGAAGAAGGCTACACCTTC. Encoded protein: CARSHREEGYTF.

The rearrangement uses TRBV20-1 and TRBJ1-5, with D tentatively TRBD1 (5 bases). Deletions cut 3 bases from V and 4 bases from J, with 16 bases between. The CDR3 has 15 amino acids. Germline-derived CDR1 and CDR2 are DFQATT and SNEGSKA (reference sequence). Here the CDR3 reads CSASLSGQKNQPQHF. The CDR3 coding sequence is TGCAGTGCTAGTCTGTCCGGACAAAAGAATCAGCCCCAGCATTTT.

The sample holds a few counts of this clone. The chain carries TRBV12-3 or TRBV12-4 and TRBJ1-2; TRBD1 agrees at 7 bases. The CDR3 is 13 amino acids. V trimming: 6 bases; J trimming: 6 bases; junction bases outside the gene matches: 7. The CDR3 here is CASRRHDRDGYTF. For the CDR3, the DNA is TGTGCCAGCAGGCGACATGACAGGGATGGCTACACCTTC.

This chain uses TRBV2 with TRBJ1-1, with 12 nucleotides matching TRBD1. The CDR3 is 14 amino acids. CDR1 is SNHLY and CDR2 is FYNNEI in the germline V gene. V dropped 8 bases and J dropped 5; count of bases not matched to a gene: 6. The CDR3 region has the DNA TGTGCCAGCCCTGGGACAGGGGGCTGGACTGAAGCTTTCTTT. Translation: CASPGTGGWTEAFF.

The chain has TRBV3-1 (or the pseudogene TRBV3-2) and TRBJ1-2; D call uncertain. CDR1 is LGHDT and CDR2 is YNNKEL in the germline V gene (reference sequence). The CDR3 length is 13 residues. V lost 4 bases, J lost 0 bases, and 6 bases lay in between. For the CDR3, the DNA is TGTGCCAGCAGCCTCGACACTAACTATGGCTACACCTTC. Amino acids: CASSLDTNYGYTF.

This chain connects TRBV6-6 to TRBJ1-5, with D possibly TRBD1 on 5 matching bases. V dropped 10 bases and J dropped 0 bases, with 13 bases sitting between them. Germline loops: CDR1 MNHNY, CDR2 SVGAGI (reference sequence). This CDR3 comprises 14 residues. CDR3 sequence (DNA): TGTGCCATAAAAGGGGAATATAGCAATCAGCCCCAGCATTTT. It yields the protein CAIKGEYSNQPQHF.

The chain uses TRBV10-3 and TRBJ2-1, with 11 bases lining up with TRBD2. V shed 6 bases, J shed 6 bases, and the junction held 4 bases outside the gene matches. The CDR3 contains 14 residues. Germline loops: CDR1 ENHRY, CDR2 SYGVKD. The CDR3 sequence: CAIRGLAVGNEQFF. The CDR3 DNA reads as TGTGCCATCAGGGGACTAGCGGTGGGCAATGAGCAGTTCTTC.

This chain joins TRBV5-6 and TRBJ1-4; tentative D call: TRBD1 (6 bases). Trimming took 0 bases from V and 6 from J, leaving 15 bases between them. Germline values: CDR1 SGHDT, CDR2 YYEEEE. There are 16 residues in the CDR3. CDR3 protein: CASSLAAQGWDEKLFF. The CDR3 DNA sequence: TGTGCCAGCAGCTTGGCCGCGCAGGGGTGGGATGAAAAACTGTTTTTT.

This CDR3 is CASSQDRGQGYEQYF. The CDR3 DNA follows: TGCGCCAGCAGCCAAGACCGAGGACAGGGCTACGAGCAGTACTTC. The chain carries TRBV4-3 and TRBJ2-7, with 8 positions matching TRBD1. This CDR3 region has 15 residues. Per the germline V gene, CDR1 is LGHNA and CDR2 is YSLEER. Germline trimming cut 0 bases from V and 3 bases from J; bases unmatched to any gene: 4.

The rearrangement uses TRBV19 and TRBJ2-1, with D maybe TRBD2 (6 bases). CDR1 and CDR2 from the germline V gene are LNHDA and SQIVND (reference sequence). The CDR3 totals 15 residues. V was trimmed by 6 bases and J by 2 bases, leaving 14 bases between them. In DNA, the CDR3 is TGTGCCAGTAGGACCGCCGGACTAACCTACAATGAGCAGTTCTTC. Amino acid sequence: CASRTAGLTYNEQFF.

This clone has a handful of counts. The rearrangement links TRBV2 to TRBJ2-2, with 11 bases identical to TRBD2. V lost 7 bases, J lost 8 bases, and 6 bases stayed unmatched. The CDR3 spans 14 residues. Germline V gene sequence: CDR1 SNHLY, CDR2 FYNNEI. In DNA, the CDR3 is TGTGCCAGCACTGGGACTAGCGGTCCAGGGGAGCTGTTTTTT. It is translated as CASTGTSGPGELFF.

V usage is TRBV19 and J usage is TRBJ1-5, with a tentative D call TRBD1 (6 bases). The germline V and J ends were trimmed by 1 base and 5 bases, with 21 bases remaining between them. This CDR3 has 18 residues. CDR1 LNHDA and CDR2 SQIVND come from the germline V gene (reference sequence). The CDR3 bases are TGTGCCAGTAGTATAGGTGGTAGGAGACAGGTTGTCGATCAGCCCCAGCATTTT. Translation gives CASSIGGRRQVVDQPQHF.

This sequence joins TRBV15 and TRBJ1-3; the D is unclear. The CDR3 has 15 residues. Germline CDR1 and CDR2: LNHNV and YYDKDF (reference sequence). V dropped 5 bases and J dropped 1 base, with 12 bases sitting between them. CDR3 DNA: TGTGCCACCAGCCCTCCTGAGGGATCTGGAAACACCATATATTTT. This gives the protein CATSPPEGSGNTIYF.

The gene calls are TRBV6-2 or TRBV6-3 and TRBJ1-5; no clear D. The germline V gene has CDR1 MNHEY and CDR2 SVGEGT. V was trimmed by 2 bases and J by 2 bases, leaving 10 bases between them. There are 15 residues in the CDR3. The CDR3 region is CASSYIGGGNQPQHF. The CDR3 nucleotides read TGTGCCAGCAGTTACATTGGAGGAGGCAATCAGCCCCAGCATTTT.

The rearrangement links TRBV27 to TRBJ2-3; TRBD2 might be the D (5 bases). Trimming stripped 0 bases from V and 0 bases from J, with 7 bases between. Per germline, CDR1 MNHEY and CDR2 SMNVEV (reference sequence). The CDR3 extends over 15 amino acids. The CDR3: CASSLSDSSTDTQYF. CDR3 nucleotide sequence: TGTGCCAGCAGTTTATCGGACTCGAGCACAGATACGCAGTATTTT.

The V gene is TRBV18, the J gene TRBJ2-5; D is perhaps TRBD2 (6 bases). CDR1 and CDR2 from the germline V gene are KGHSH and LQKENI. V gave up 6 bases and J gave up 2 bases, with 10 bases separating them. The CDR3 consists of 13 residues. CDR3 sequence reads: CASSFGGQETQYF. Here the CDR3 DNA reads TGTGCCAGCTCCTTCGGGGGACAAGAGACCCAGTACTTC.

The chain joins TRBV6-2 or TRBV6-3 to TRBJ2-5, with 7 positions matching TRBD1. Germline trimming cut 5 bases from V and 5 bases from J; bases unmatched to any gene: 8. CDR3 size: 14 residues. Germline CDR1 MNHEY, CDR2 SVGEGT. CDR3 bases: TGTGCCAGCAGTGCCTACAGGGGTGGGGAGACCCAGTACTTC. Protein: CASSAYRGGETQYF.

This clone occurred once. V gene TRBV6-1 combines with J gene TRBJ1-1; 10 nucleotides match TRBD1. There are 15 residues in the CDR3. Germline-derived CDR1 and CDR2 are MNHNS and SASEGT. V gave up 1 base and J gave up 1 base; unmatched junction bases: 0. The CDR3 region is CASSEGDRGNTEAFF. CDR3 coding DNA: TGTGCCAGCAGTGAAGGGGACAGGGGGAACACTGAAGCTTTCTTT.

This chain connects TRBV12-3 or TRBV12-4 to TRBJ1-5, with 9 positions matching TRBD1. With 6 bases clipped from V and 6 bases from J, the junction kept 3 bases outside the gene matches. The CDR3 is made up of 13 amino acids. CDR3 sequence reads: CASRGQGGQPQHF. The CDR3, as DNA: TGTGCCAGCAGGGGACAGGGAGGTCAGCCCCAGCATTTT.